This T cell receptor (beta chain) was identified during a study of beta chain features in type 1 diabetes. Findings of the study overall: All four CD4+ subsets of Type 1 diabetes patients contained TCRB CDR3s that were moderately but significantly shorter.

V was clipped by 5 bases and J by 3 bases, with 13 bases between them. Germline CDR1 is SQVTM and CDR2 is ANQGSEA. CDR3 length: 13 residues. Of the isolated RNA, all was reverse transcribed, and so the sequenced material was expressed TCRB transcripts. Sequenced by immunoSEQ multiplex PCR; TCRdb stores in-frame clones only, minus some. This table has about 230,000 clones, about a sixth appearing once. This clone was seen more than once but under ten times. Antigen: not known. Specimen: naive CD4+ T cells from blood. The sequence was obtained from a man younger than 45 with type 1 diabetes. The gene calls are TRBV29-1 and TRBJ2-5; possibly TRBD1 for D (7 bases). CDR3 loop: CSVRGTDKETQYF. CDR3 in DNA: TGCAGCGTTCGCGGGACAGACAAAGAGACCCAGTACTTC.